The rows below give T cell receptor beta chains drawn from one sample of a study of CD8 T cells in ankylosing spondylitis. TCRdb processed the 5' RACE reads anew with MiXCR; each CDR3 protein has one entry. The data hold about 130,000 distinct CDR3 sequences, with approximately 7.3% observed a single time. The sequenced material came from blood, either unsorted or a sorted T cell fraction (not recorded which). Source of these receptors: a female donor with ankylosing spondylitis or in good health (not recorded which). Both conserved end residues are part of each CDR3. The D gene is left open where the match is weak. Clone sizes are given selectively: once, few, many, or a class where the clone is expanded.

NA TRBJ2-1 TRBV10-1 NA TGCGCGTTAAATTTCTTGGGGGGCTCCTACAATGAGCAGTTCTTC CALNFLGGSYNEQFF
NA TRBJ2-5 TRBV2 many TGTGCCAGCAGTGATCGCGGGCTGGGGCAAGAGACCCAGTACTTC CASSDRGLGQETQYF
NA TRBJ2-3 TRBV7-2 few TGTGCCAGCAGTCGGTGGCCTCCGGGACAAGGCACAGATACGCAGTATTTT CASSRWPPGQGTDTQYF
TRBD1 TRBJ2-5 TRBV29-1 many TGCAGCGTGAGAGGGGACAGGGGAGGAGAGACCCAGTACTTC CSVRGDRGGETQYF
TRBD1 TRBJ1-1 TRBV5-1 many TGCGCCAGCAGCATCCCGGGACAGGGGACTGAAGCTTTCTTT CASSIPGQGTEAFF
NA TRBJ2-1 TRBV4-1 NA TGCGCCAGCAGCCAAGAGGGGTTTGGTAGCGGTGTCTACAATGAGCAGTTCTTC CASSQEGFGSGVYNEQFF
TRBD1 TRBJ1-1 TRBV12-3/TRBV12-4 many TGTGCCAGCAGTCCACAGGGACAGGGGGCGACTGAAGCTTTCTTT CASSPQGQGATEAFF
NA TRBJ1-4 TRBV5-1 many TGCGCCAGCAGCAGTTATTCGGGTCAAAATGAAAAACTGTTTTTT CASSSYSGQNEKLFF
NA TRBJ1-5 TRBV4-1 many TGCGCCAGCAGCTCTACAGGGAGGGAGCAGCCCCAGCATTTT CASSSTGREQPQHF
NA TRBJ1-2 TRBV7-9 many TGTGCCAGCAGCGCCGCCCCGGCGGGGGAAGGCTACACCTTC CASSAAPAGEGYTF